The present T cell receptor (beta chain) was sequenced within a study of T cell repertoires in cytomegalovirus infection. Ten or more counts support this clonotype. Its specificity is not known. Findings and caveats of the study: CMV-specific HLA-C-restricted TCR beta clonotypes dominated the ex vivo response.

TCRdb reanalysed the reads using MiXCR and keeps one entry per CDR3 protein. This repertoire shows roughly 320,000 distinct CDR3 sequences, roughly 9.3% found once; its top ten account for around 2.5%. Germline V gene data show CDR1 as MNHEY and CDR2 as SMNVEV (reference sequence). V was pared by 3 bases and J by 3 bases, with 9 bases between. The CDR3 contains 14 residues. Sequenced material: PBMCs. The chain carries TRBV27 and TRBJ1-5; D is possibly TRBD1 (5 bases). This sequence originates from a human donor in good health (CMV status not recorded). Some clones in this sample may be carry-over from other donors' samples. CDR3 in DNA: TGTGCCAGCAGTTTGGGACGGAACAATCAGCCCCAGCATTTT. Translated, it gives CASSLGRNNQPQHF.